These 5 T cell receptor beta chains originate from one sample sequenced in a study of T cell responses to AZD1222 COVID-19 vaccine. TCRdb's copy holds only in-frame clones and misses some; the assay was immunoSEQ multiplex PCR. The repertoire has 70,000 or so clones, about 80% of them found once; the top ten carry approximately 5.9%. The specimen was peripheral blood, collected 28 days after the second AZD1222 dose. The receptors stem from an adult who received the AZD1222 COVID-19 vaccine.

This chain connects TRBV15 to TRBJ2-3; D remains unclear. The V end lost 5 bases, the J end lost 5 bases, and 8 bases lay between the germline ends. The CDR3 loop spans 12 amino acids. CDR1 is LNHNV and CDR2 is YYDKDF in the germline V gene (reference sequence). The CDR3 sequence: CATSRPRDTQYF. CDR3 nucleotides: TGTGCCACCAGCCGCCCCCGAGATACGCAGTATTTT.

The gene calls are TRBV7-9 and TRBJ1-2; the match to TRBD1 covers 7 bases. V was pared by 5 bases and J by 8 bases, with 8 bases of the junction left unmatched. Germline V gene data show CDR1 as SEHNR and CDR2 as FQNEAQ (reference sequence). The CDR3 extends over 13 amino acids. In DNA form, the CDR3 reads TGTGCCAGCAGCCTCGACAGGGATCGCGGCTACACCTTC. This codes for CASSLDRDRGYTF. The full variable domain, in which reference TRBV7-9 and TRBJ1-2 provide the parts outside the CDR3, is DTGVSQNPRHKITKRGQNVTFRCDPISEHNRLYWYRQTLGQGPEFLTYFQNEAQLEKSRLLSDRFSAERPKGSFSTLEIQRTEQGDSAMYLCASSLDRDRGYTFGSGTRLTVV.

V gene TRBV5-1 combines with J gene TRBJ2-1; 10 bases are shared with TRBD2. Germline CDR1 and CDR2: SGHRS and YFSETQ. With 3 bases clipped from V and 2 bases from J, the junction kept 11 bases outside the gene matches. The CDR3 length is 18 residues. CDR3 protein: CASSSGVAGGGAYNEQFF. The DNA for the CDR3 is TGCGCCAGCAGCTCCGGAGTAGCGGGGGGTGGGGCCTACAATGAGCAGTTCTTC.

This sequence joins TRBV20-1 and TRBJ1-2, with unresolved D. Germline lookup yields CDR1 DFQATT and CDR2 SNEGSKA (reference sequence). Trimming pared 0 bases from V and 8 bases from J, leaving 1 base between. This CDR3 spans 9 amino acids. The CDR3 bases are TGCAGTGCTAGAGAAGGCTACACCTTC. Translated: CSAREGYTF.

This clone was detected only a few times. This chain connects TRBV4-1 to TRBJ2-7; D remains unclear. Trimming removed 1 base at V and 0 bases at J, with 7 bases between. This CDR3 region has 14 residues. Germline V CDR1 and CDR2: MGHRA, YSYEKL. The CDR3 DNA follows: TGCGCCAGCAGCCAAGCCAGGAGCTCCTACGAGCAGTACTTC. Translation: CASSQARSSYEQYF.